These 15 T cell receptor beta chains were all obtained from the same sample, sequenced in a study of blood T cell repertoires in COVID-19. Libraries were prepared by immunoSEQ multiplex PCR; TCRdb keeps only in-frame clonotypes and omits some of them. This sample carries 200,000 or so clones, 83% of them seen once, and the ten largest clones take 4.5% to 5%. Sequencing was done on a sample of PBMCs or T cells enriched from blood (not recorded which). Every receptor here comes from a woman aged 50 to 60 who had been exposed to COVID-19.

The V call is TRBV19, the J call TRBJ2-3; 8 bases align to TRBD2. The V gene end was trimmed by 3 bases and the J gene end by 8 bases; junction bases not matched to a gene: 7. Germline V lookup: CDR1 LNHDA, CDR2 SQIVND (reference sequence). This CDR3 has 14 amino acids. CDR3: CASSIGRGSVTQYF. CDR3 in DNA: TGTGCCAGTAGTATCGGGAGGGGGAGCGTTACGCAGTATTTT.

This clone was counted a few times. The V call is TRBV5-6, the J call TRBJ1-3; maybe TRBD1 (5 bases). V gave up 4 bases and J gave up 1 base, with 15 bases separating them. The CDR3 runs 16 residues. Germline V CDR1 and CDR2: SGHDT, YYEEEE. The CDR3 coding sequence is TGTGCCAGCAGCCCGCAGGGCGGGGGGTCTGGAAACACCATATATTTT. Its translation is CASSPQGGGSGNTIYF.

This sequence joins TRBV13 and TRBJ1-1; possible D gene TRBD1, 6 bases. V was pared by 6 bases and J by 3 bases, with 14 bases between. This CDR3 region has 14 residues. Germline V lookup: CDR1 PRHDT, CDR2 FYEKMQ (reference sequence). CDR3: CASRDRGGYTEAFF. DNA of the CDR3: TGTGCCAGCAGAGATAGGGGGGGTTACACTGAAGCTTTCTTT.

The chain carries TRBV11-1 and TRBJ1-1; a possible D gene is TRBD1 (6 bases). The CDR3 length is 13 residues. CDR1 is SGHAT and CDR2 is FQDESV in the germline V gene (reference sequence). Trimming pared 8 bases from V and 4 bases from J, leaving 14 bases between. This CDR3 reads CASVQGSRTEAFF. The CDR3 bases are TGTGCCAGCGTACAGGGAAGTCGCACTGAAGCTTTCTTT.

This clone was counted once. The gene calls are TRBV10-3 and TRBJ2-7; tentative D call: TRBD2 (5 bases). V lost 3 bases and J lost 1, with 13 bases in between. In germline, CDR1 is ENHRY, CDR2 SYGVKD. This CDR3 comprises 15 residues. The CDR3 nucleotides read TGTGCCATCAGTGAAACGGGCGGCGGGTCCTACGAGCAGTACTTC. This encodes CAISETGGGSYEQYF.

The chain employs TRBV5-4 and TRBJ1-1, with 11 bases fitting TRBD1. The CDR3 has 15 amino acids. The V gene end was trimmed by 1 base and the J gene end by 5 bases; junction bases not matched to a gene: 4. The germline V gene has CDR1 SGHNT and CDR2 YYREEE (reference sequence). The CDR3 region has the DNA TGTGCCAGCAGCTTGTGGGGGACAGGGGGAACTGAAGCTTTCTTT. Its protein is CASSLWGTGGTEAFF.

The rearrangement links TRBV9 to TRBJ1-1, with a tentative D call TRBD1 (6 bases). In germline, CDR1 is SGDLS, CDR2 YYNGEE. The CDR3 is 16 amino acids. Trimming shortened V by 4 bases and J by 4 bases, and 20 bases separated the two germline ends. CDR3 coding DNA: TGTGCCAGCAGCCCTCGAGGGGCCACAGGGATCACTGAAGCTTTCTTT. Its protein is CASSPRGATGITEAFF.

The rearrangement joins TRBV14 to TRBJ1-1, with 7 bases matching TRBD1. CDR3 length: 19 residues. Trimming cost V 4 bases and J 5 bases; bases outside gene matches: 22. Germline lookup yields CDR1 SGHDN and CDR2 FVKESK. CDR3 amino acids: CASSPTPLITGVIRTEAFF. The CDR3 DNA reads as TGTGCCAGCAGCCCGACTCCCTTAATTACAGGGGTGATACGGACTGAAGCTTTCTTT.

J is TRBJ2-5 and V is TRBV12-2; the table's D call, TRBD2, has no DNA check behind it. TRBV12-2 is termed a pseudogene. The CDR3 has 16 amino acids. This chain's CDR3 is CASRFPGLHSQETQYF. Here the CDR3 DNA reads TGTGCAAGTCGCTTCCCGGGACTACACTCCCAAGAGACCCAGTACTTC.

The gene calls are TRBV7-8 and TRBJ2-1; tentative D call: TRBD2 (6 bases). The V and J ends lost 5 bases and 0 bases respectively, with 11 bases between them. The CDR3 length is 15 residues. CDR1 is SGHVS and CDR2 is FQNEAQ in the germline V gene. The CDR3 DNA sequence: TGTGCCAGCAGCGCCCCGGGAGTCTCCTACAATGAGCAGTTCTTC. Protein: CASSAPGVSYNEQFF. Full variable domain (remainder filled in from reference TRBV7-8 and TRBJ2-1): GAGVSQSPRYKVAKRGQDVALRCDPISGHVSLFWYQQALGQGPEFLTYFQNEAQLDKSGLPSDRFFAERPEGSVSTLKIQRTQQEDSAVYLCASSAPGVSYNEQFFGPGTRLTVL.

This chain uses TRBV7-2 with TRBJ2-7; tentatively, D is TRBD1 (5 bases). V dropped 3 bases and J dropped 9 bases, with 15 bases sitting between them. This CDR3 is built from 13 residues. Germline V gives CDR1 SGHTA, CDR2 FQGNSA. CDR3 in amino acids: CASSLQQALGQYF. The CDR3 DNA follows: TGTGCCAGCAGCTTGCAACAGGCGCTAGGGCAGTACTTC. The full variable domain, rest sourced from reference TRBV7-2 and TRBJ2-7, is GAGVSQSPSNKVTEKGKDVELRCDPISGHTALYWYRQSLGQGLEFLIYFQGNSAPDKSGLPSDRFSAERTGGSVSTLTIQRTQQEDSAVYLCASSLQQALGQYFGPGTRLTVT.

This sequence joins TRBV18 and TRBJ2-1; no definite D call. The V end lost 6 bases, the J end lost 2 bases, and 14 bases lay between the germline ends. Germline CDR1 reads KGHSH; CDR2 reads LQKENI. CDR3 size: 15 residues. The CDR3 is CASSPISSTYNEQFF. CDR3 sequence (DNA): TGTGCCAGCTCTCCCATTAGCTCAACCTACAATGAGCAGTTCTTC.

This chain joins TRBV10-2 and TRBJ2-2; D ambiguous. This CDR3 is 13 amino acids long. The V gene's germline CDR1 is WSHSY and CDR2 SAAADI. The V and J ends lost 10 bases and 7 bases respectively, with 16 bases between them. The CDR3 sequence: CATSIRLGGELFF. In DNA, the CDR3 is TGCGCCACCTCCATTCGTCTCGGCGGGGAGCTGTTTTTT.

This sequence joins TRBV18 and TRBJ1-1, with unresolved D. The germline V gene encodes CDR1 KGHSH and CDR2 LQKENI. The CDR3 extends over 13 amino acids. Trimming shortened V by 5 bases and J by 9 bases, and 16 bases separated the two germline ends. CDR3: CASSESSGSKAFF. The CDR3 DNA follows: TGTGCCAGCTCAGAGTCGTCCGGGTCCAAAGCTTTCTTT.

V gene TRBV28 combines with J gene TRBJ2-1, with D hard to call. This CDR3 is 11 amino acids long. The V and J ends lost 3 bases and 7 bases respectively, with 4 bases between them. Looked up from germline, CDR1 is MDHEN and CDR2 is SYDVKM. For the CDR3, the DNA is TGTGCCAGCAGTTTTGAGAATGAGCAGTTCTTC. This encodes CASSFENEQFF.